This T cell receptor beta chain is from a study of early stage breast cancer tumors. Repertoires were generated with immunoSEQ multiplex PCR, while TCRdb's copy carries only in-frame clones and drops some. Of some 30,000 clones in the sample, roughly 81% are singletons; the top ten hold roughly 10%. Trimming took 4 bases from V and 3 from J; bases not matched to a gene: 5. Germline CDR1 is KGHSH and CDR2 is LQKENI. This CDR3 spans 16 amino acids. Study results and caveats: In about 85% of the 16 patients, blood comparison separated tumor from normal breast. Enriched TCRB sequences shared across patients were mostly commonly generated sequences.

Worth noting for this clone: Its antigen is undetermined.

The J gene is TRBJ2-7, the V gene TRBV18; TRBD2 matches 14 bases. The specimen sequenced was blood. This TCR was sampled from a person in their fifties or sixties with breast cancer. The chain's CDR3 is CASSQGLAGDVYEQYF. DNA of the CDR3: TGTGCCAGCTCACAGGGACTAGCGGGAGATGTCTACGAGCAGTACTTC.